Listed below are T cell receptor beta chains from one sample, sequenced in a study of a mutant IDH1 vaccine in newly diagnosed glioma. Antigens for these TCRs are unknown. Using immunoSEQ multiplex PCR, the repertoire was profiled, and TCRdb retains in-frame clones only, with some absent. This table holds tens of thousands of clones, about 85% found once. The sample in question was PBMCs, obtained from a glioma patient whose treatment included an IDH1 peptide vaccine. The receptors were sampled from a man aged 30 to 39 with glioma. Each CDR3 is given with its conserved first and last residue. Only part of the rows carry a size: once, few, many, or a class if the clone is expanded.

j_call v_call clone_size cdr3_aa
TRBJ2-5 TRBV27 NA CASSLLGLASETQYF
TRBJ2-7 TRBV29-1 NA CSVEGQWPSYEQYF
TRBJ2-7 TRBV29-1 NA CSVRTGSNEQYF
TRBJ1-6 TRBV5-6 few CASSLGPVGTVNSPLHF
TRBJ1-2 TRBV5-6 NA CASSLDPTGVGYTF
TRBJ2-7 TRBV5-8 once CASTNRWTFYEQYF
TRBJ2-2 TRBV14 NA CASSRSTGINTGELFF
TRBJ1-1 TRBV14 NA CASSQDSMVAFF
TRBJ2-3 TRBV4-1 NA CASSQLGSPTDTQYF
TRBJ1-2 TRBV28 NA CASSPVFGSYYGYTF
TRBJ1-5 TRBV7-2 NA CASSFYSGRSNQPQHF
TRBJ1-2 TRBV30 NA CAWSLTLSLNRGYTF
TRBJ1-6 TRBV25-1 few CASSDDYRPLSPLHF
TRBJ2-1 TRBV4-1 NA CASSRGSGGYNEQFF
TRBJ2-3 TRBV2 NA CASTVTGITDTQYF
TRBJ2-5 TRBV5-1 NA CASSLTERGSISGAQYF